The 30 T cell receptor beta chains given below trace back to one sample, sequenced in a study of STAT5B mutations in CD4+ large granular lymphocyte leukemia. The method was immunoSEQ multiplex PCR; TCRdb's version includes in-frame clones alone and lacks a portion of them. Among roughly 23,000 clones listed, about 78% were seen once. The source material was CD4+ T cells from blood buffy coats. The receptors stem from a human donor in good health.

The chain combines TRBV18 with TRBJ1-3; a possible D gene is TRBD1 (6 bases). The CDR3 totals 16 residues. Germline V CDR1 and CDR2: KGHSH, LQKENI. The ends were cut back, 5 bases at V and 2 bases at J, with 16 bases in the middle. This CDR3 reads CASSNLQGSPGNTIYF. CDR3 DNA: TGTGCCAGCTCAAACTTACAGGGCTCCCCTGGAAACACCATATATTTT.

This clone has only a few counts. The CDR3 loop is CASSFGRPYEQYF. The CDR3 DNA reads as TGTGCCAGCAGTTTTGGGAGACCCTACGAGCAGTACTTC. The chain employs TRBV28 and TRBJ2-7; possible D gene TRBD2, 5 bases. The CDR3 covers 13 residues. Looked up from germline, CDR1 is MDHEN and CDR2 is SYDVKM. The V gene lost 3 bases and the J gene lost 2 bases, with 8 bases spanning the gap.

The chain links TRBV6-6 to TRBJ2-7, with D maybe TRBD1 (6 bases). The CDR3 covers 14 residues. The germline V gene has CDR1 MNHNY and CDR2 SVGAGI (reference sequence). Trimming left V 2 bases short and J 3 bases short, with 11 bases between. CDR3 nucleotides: TGTGCCAGCAGTTACAGAGGACAGAACTACGAGCAGTACTTC. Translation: CASSYRGQNYEQYF.

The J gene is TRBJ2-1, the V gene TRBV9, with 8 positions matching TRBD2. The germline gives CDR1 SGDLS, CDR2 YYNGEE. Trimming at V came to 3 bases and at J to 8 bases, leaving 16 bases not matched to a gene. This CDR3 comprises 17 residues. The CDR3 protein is CASSGYSGLETADEQFF. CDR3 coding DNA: TGTGCCAGCAGCGGGTATTCGGGACTAGAGACGGCGGATGAGCAGTTCTTC.

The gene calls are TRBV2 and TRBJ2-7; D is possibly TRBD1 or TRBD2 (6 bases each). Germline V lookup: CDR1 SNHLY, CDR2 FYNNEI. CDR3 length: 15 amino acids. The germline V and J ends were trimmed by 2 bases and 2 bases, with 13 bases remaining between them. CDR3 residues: CASSERRGSPYEQYF. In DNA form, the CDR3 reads TGTGCCAGCAGTGAAAGGAGGGGGTCACCCTACGAGCAGTACTTC.

The CDR3 sequence is CASSWRGGQTYEQYF. CDR3 in DNA: TGTGCCAGCAGTTGGCGCGGCGGGCAGACCTACGAGCAGTACTTC. The chain couples TRBV6-5 to TRBJ2-7, with TRBD2 as a possible D gene (5 bases). Germline CDR1 is MNHEY and CDR2 is SVGAGI. The CDR3 extends over 15 amino acids. Trimming cost V 4 bases and J 2 bases, with 15 bases left between them.

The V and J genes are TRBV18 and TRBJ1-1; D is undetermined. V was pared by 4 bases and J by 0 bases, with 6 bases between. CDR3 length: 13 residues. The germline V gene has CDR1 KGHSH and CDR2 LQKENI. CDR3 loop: CASSLQMNTEAFF. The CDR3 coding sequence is TGTGCCAGCTCACTTCAGATGAACACTGAAGCTTTCTTT.

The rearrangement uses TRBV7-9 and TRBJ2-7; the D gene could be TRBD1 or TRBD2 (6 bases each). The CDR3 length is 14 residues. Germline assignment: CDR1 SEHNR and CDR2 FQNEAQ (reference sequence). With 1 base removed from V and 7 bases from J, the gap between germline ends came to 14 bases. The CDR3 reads CASSLGRGGREQYF. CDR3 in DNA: TGTGCCAGCAGCTTAGGCAGGGGAGGTAGGGAGCAGTACTTC.

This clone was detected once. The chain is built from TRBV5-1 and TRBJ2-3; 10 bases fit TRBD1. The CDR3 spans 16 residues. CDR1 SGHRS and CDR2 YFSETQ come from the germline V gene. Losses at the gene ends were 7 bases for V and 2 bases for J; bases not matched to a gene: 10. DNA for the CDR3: TGCGCCAGCCGACGATCTGGACAGGGGGTCACAGATACGCAGTATTTT. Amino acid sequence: CASRRSGQGVTDTQYF.

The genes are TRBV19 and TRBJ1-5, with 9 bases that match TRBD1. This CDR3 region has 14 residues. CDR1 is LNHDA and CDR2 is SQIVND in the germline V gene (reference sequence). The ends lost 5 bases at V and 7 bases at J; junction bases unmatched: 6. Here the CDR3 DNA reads TGTGCCAGTAGTGAACAGGGGGCGGAGCAGCCCCAGCATTTT. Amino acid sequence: CASSEQGAEQPQHF.

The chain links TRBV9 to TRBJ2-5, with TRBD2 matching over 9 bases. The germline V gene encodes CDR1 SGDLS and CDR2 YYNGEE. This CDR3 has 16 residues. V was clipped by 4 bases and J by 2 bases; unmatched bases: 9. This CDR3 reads CASSIGASGTQETQYF. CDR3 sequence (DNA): TGTGCCAGCAGCATCGGGGCTAGCGGGACTCAAGAGACCCAGTACTTC.

The CDR3 here is CATRTTGGGWTQYF. CDR3 sequence (DNA): TGTGCCACCAGAACGACAGGGGGCGGTTGGACCCAGTACTTC. The chain recombines TRBV15 with TRBJ2-5; 10 positions match TRBD1. The CDR3 has 14 residues. With V trimmed by 6 bases and J by 7 bases, 8 bases remained unmatched. CDR1 and CDR2 (germline): LNHNV, YYDKDF (reference sequence).

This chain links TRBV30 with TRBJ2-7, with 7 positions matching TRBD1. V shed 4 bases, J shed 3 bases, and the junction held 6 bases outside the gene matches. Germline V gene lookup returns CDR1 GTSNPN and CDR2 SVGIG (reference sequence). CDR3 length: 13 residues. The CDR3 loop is CAWKINRGYEQYF. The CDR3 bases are TGTGCCTGGAAAATTAACAGGGGCTACGAGCAGTACTTC.

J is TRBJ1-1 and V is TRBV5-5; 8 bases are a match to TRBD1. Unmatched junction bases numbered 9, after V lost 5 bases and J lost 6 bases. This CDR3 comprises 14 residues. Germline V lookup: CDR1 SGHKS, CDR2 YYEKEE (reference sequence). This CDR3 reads CASRKDRARAEAFF. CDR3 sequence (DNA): TGTGCCAGCAGGAAGGACAGGGCGAGGGCTGAAGCTTTCTTT.

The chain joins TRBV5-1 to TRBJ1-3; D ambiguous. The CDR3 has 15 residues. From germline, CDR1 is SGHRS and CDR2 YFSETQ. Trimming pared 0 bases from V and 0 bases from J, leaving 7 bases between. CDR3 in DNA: TGCGCCAGCAGCTTGGATCTGGGCTCTGGAAACACCATATATTTT. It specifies CASSLDLGSGNTIYF.

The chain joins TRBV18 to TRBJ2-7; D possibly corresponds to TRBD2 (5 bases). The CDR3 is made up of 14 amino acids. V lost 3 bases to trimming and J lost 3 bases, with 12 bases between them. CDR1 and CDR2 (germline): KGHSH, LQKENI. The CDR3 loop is CASSPPERNYEQYF. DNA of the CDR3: TGTGCCAGCTCACCGCCGGAGCGGAACTACGAGCAGTACTTC.

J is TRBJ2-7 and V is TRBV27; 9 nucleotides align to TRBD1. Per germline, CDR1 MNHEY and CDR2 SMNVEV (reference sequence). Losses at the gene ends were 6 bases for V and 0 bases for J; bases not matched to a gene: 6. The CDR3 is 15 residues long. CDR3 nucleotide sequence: TGTGCCAGCAGACCTGGGACAGGGCCCTCCTACGAGCAGTACTTC. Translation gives CASRPGTGPSYEQYF.

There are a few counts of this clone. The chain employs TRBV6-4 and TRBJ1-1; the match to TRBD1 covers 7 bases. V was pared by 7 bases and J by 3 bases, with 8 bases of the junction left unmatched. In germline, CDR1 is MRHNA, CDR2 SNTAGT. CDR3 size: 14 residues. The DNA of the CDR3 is TGTGCCAGCAAGAAAACAGGGGCGGACACTGAAGCTTTCTTT. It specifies CASKKTGADTEAFF.

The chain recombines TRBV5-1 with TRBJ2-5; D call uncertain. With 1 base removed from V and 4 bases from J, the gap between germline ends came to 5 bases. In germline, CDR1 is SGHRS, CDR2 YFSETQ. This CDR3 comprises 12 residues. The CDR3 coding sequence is TGCGCCAGCAGCTTGACGAGAGAGACCCAGTACTTC. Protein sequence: CASSLTRETQYF.

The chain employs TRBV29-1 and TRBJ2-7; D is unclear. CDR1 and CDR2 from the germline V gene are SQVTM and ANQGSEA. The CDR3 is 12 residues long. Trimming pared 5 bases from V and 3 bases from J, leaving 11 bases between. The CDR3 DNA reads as TGCAGCGTTAAGGCAGCCCGCTACGAGCAGTACTTC. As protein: CSVKAARYEQYF.

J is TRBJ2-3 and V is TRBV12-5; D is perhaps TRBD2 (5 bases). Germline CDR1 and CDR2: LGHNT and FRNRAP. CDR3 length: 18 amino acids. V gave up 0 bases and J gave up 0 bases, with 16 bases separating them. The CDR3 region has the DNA TGTGCTAGTGGTTTGGTACTGGACGGGGAAGCTAGCACAGATACGCAGTATTTT. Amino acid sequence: CASGLVLDGEASTDTQYF.

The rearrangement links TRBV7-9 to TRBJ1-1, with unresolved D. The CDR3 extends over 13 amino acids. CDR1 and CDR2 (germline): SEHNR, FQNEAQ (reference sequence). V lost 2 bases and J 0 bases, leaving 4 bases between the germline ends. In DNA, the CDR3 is TGTGCCAGCAGCTTATACCTGAACACTGAAGCTTTCTTT. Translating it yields CASSLYLNTEAFF.

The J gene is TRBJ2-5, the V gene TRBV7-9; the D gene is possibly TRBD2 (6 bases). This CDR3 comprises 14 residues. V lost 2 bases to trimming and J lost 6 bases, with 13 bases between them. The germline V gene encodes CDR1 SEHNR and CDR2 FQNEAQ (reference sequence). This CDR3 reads CASSLTQGGKTQYF. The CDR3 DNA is TGTGCCAGCAGCTTAACCCAGGGAGGAAAGACCCAGTACTTC.

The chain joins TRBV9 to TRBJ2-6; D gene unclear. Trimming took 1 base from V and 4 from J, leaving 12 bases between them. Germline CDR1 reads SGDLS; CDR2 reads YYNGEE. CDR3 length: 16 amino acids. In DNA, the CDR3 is TGTGCCAGCAGCGTAACGGTGCTTCGGGGGGCCAACGTCCTGACTTTC. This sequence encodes CASSVTVLRGANVLTF. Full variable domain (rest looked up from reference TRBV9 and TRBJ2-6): DSGVTQTPKHLITATGQRVTLRCSPRSGDLSVYWYQQSLDQGLQFLIQYYNGEERAKGNILERFSAQQFPDLHSELNLSSLELGDSALYFCASSVTVLRGANVLTFGAGSRLTVL.

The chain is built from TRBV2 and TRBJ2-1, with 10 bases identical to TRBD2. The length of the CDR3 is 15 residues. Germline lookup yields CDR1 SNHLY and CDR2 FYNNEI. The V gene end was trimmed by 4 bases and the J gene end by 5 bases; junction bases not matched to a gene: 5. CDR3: CASSGWLAGDNEQFF. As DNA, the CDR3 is TGTGCCAGCAGTGGTTGGCTAGCGGGGGACAATGAGCAGTTCTTC.

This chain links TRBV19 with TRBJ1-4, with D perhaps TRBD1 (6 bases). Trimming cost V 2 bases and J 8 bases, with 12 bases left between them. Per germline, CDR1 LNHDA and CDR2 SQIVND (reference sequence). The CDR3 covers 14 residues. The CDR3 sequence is CASSIQLQGEKLFF. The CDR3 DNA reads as TGTGCCAGTAGTATACAGCTCCAGGGGGAAAAACTGTTTTTT.

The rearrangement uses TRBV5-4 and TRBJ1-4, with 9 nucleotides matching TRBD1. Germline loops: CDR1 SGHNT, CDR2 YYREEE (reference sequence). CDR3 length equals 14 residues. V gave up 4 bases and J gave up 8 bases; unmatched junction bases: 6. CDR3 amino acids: CASSAGQGREKLFF. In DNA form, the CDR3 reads TGTGCCAGCAGCGCGGGACAGGGCAGGGAAAAACTGTTTTTT.

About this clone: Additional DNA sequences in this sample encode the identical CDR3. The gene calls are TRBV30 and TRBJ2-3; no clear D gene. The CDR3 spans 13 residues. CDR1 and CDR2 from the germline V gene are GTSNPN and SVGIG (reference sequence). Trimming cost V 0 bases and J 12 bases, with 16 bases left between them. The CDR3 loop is CAWSVLMSGPQYF. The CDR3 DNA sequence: TGTGCCTGGAGTGTACTTATGAGTGGTCCACAGTATTTT. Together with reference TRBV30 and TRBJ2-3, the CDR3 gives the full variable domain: SQTIHQWPATLVQPVGSPLSLECTVEGTSNPNLYWYRQAAGRGLQLLFYSVGIGQISSEVPQNLSASRPQDRQFILSSKKLLLSDSGFYLCAWSVLMSGPQYFGPGTRLTVL.

The CDR3 DNA is TGTGCCACCAGCACGGGAGGTCAGGGAACAGATACGCAGTATTTT. Protein sequence: CATSTGGQGTDTQYF. This chain uses TRBV15 with TRBJ2-3; 7 nucleotides agree with TRBD2. With V trimmed by 4 bases and J by 3 bases, 7 bases remained unmatched. The CDR3 consists of 15 residues. Looked up from germline, CDR1 is LNHNV and CDR2 is YYDKDF (reference sequence).

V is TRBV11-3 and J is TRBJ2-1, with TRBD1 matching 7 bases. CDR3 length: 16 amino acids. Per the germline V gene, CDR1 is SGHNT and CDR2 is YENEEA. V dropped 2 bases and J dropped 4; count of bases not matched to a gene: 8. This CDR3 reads CASSLLGTDPYNEQFF. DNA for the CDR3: TGTGCCAGCAGCTTACTAGGGACAGACCCTTACAATGAGCAGTTCTTC.